This T cell receptor (beta chain) was captured in a study of blood T cell repertoires in COVID-19. About the study: T cells, B-cell-depleted T cells, or PBMCs supplied cDNA or gDNA.

Trimming stripped 1 base from V and 6 bases from J, with 20 bases between. This CDR3 contains 17 residues. Per the germline V gene, CDR1 is SGHAT and CDR2 is FQNNGV. Source study methods: Estimates of nucleated cell counts were drawn from the amplification of reference gene primers. The repertoire was sequenced with immunoSEQ multiplex PCR; TCRdb's copy has only in-frame clones and lacks some. From that table come the V and J calls and clone size; the DNA was used to work out D and trimming. In the table there are about 160,000 clones, about four fifths of which are singletons. Sequenced material: peripheral blood. The TCR sequence derives from a human donor with acute or convalescent COVID-19. The donor label of this sample is uncertain. The chain employs TRBV11-2 and TRBJ2-3; the D gene is possibly TRBD1 (5 bases). CDR3 DNA sequence: TGTGCCAGCAGCTTAGGTGGGGCCCTTTCTAAGGTGGATACGCAGTATTTT. Translation: CASSLGGALSKVDTQYF.